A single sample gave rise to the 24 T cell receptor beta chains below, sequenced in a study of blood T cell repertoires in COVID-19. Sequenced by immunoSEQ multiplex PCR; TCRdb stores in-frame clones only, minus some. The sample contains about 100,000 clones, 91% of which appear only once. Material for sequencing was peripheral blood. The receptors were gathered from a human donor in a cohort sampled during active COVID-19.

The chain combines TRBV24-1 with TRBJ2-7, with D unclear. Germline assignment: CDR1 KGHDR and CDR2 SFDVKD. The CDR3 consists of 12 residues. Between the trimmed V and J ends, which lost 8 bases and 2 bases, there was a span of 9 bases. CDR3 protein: CATNGLTYEQYF. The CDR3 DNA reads TGTGCCACCAATGGCCTTACCTACGAGCAGTACTTC.

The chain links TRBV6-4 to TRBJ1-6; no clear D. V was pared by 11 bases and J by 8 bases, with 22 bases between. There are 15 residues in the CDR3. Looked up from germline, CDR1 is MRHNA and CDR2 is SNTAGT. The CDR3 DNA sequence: TGTGCCGGGAGTTGGCAAATCGGGTCGGATTCACCCCTCCACTTT. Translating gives CAGSWQIGSDSPLHF.

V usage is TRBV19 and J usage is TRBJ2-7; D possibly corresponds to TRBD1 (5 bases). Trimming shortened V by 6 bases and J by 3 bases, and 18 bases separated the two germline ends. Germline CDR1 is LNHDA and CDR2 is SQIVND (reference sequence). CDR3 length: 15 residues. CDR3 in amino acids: CASSPQGRDSYEQYF. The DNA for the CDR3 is TGTGCCAGTAGCCCTCAGGGCAGGGATAGCTACGAGCAGTACTTC.

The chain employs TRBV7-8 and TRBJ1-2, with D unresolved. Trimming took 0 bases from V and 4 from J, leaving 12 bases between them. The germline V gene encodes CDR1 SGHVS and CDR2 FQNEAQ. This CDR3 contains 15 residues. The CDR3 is CASSLAGPGSYGYTF. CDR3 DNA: TGTGCCAGCAGCTTAGCAGGGCCGGGGAGCTATGGCTACACCTTC.

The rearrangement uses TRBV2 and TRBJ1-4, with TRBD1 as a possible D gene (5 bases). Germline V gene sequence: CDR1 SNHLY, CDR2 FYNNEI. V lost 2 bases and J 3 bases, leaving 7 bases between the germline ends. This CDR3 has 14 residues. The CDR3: CASSEQGANEKLFF. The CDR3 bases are TGTGCCAGCAGTGAACAGGGTGCTAATGAAAAACTGTTTTTT.

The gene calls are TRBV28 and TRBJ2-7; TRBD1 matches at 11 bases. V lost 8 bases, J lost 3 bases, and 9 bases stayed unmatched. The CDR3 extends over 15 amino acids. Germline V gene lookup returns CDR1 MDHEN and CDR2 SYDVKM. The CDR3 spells CASCTPGTGGYEQYF. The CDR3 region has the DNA TGTGCCAGCTGCACGCCCGGGACAGGGGGCTACGAGCAGTACTTC.

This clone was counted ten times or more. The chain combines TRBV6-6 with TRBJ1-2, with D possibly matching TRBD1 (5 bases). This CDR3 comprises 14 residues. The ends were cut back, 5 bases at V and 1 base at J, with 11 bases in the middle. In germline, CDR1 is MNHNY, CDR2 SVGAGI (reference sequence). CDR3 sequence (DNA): TGTGCCAGCAGTCCGGGGGGATTTAACTATGGCTACACCTTC. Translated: CASSPGGFNYGYTF.

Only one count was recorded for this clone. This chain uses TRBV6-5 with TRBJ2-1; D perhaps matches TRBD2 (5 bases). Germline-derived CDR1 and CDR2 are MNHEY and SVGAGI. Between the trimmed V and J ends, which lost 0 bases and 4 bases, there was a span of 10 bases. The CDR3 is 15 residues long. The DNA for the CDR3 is TGTGCCAGCAGTTACTCCGGGAATACTTACAATGAGCAGTTCTTC. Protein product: CASSYSGNTYNEQFF.

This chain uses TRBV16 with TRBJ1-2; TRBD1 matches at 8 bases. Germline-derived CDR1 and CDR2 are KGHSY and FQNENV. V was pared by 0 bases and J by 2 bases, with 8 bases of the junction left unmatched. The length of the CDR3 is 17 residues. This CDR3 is CASSQSTDRVGNYGYTF. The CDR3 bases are TGTGCCAGCAGCCAATCAACGGACAGGGTAGGGAACTATGGCTACACCTTC.

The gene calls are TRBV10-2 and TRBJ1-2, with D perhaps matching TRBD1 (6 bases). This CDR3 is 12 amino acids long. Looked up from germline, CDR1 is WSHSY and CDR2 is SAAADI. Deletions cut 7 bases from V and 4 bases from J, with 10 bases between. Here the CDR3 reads CASTQGSYGYTF. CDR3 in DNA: TGCGCCAGCACTCAGGGGTCCTATGGCTACACCTTC.

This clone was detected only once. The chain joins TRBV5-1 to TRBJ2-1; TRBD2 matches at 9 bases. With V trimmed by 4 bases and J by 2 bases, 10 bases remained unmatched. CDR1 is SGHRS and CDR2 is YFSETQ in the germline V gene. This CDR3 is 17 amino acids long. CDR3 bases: TGCGCCAGCAGCCAATTAATAGTAGCGGGAGCCTACAATGAGCAGTTCTTC. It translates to CASSQLIVAGAYNEQFF.

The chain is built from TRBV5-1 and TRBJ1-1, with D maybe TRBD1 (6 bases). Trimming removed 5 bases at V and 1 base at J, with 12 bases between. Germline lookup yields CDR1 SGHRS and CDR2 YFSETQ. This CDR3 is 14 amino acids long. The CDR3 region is CASRLTGWNTEAFF. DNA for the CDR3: TGCGCCAGCAGATTAACAGGGTGGAACACTGAAGCTTTCTTT.

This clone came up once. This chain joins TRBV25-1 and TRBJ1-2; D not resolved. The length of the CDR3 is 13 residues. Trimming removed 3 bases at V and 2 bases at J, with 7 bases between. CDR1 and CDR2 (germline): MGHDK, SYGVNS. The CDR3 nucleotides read TGTGCCAGCAGTGAGGCTCCCAACTATGGCTACACCTTC. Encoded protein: CASSEAPNYGYTF.

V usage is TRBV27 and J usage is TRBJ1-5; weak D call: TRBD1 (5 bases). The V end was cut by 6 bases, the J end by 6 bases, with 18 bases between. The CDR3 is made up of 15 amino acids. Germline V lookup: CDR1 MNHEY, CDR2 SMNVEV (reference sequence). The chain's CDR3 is CASSPRGDWTQPQHF. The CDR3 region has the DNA TGTGCCAGCAGCCCCCGGGGGGATTGGACTCAGCCCCAGCATTTT.

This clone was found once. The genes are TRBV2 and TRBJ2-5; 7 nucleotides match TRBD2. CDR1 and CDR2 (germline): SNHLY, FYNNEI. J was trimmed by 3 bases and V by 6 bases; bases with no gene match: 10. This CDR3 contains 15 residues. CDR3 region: CASSGTTSRKETQYF. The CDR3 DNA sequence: TGTGCCAGCAGCGGCACGACTAGCCGCAAAGAGACCCAGTACTTC.

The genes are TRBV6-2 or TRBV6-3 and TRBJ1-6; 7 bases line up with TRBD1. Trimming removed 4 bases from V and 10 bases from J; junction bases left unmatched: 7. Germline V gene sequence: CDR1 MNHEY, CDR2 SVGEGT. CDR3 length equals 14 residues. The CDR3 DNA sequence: TGTGCCAGCAGTTTCTGGACAGGACTCTCACCCCTCCACTTT. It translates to CASSFWTGLSPLHF.

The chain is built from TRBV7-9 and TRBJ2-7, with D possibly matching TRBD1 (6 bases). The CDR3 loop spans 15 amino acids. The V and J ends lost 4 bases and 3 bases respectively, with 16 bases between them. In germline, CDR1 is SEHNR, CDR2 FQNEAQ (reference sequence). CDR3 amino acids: CASSSTPTGVYEQYF. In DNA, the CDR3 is TGTGCCAGCAGCTCGACCCCGACAGGAGTCTACGAGCAGTACTTC. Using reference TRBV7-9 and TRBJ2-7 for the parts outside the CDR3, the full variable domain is DTGVSQNPRHKITKRGQNVTFRCDPISEHNRLYWYRQTLGQGPEFLTYFQNEAQLEKSRLLSDRFSAERPKGSFSTLEIQRTEQGDSAMYLCASSSTPTGVYEQYFGPGTRLTVT.

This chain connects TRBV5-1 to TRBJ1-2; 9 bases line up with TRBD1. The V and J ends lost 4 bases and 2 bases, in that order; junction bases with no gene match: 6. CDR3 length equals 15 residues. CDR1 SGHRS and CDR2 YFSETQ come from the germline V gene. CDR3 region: CASSLGQGKNYGYTF. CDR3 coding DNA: TGCGCCAGCAGCCTGGGACAGGGCAAGAACTATGGCTACACCTTC.

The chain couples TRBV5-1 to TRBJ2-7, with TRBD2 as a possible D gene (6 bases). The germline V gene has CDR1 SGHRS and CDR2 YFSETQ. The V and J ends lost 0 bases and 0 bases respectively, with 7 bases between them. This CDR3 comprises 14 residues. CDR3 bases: TGCGCCAGCAGCTTGGTGGAGGGCTCCTACGAGCAGTACTTC. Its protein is CASSLVEGSYEQYF.

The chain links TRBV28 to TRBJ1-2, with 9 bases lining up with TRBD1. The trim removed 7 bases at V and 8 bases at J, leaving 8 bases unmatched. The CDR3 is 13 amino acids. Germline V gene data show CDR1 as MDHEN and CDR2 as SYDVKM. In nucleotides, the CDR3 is TGTGCCAGCAACACACAGGGGGCGCAAGGCTACACCTTC. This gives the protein CASNTQGAQGYTF.

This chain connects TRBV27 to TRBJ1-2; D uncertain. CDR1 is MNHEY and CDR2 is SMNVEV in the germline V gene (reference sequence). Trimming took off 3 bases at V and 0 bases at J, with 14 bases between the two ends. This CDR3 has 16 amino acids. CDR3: CASSFSSGGANYGYTF. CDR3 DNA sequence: TGTGCCAGCAGTTTCAGCTCCGGCGGAGCTAACTATGGCTACACCTTC.

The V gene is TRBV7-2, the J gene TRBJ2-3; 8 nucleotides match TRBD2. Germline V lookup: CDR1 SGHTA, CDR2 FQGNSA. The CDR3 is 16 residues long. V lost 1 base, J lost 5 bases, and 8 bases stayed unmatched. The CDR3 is CASSLDSRGVRDTQYF. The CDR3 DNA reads TGTGCCAGCAGCTTAGACTCGCGGGGGGTAAGAGATACGCAGTATTTT.

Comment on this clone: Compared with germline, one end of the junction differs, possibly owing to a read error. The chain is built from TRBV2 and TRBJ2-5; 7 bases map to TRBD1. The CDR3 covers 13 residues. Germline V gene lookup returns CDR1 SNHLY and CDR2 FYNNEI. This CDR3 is CASRDRVGETQYF. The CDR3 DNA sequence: TGTGCCAGCCGTGACAGGGTCGGGGAGACCCAGTACTTC. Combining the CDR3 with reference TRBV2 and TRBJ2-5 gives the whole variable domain EPEVTQTPSHQVTQMGQEVILRCVPISNHLYFYWYRQILGQKVEFLVSFYNNEISEKSEIFDDQFSVERPDGSNFTLKIRSTKLEDSAMYFCASRDRVGETQYFGPGTRLLVL.

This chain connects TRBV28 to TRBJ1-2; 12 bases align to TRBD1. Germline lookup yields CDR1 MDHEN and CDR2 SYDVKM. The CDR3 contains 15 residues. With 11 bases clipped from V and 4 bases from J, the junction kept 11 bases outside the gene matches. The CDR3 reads CALGTGGGEIYGYTF. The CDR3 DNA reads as TGTGCCTTAGGGACAGGGGGCGGCGAAATCTATGGCTACACCTTC.